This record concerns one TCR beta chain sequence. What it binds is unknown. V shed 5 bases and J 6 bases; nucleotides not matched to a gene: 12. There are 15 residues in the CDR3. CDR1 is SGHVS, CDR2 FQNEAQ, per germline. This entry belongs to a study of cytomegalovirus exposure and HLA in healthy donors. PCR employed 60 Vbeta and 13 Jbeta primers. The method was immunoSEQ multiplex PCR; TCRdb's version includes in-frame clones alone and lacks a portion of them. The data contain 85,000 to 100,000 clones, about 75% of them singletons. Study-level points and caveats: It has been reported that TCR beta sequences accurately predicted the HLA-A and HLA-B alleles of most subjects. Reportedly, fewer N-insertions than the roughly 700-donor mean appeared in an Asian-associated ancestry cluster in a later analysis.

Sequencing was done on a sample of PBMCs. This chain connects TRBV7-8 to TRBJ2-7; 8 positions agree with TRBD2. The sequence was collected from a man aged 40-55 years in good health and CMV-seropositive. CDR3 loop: CASSLGGGQGLEQYF. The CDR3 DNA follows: TGTGCCAGCAGCCTCGGCGGGGGGCAGGGCCTCGAGCAGTACTTC.